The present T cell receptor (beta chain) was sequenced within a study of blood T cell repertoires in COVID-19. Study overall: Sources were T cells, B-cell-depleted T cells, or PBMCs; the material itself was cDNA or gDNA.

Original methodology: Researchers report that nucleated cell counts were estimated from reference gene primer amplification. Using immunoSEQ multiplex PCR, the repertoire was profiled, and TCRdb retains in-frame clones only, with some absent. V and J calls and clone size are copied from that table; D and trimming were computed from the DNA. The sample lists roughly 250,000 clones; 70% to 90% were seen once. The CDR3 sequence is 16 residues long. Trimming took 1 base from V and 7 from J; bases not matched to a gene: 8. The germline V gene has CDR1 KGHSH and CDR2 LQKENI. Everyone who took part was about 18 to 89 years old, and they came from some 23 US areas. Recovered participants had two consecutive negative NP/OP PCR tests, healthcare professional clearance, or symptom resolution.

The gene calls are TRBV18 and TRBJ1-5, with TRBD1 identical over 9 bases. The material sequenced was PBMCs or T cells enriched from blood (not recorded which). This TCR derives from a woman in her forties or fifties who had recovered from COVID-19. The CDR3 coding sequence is TGTGCCAGCTCACCACGGACAGGGGCACTGCACCAGCCCCAGCATTTT. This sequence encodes CASSPRTGALHQPQHF.